One sample yielded the 23 T cell receptor beta chains listed below, sequenced in a study of blood T cell repertoires in COVID-19. Assay: immunoSEQ multiplex PCR; the TCRdb copy retains only in-frame clones and omits some. The table lists approximately 110,000 clones, over 75% of them singletons, with about 20% in the top ten. The sample comprised peripheral blood. The origin of the receptors is a man aged 65 to 79 with active or convalescent COVID-19.

This chain connects TRBV7-3 to TRBJ1-2, with TRBD1 matching over 8 bases. Germline V CDR1 and CDR2: SGHTA, FQGTGA. CDR3 size: 14 residues. Trimming cost V 3 bases and J 6 bases; bases outside gene matches: 6. The CDR3 protein is CASSLTGAGDGYTF. Written as DNA, the CDR3 is TGTGCCAGCAGCTTGACAGGGGCGGGGGATGGCTACACCTTC.

The gene calls are TRBV3-1 (or the pseudogene TRBV3-2) and TRBJ1-1, with TRBD1 matching 11 bases. Trimming took 1 base from V and 4 from J; bases not matched to a gene: 2. Germline CDR1 is LGHDT and CDR2 is YNNKEL (reference sequence). This CDR3 has 15 amino acids. The CDR3: CASSQGTGGPTEAFF. CDR3 bases: TGTGCCAGCAGCCAAGGGACAGGGGGCCCCACTGAAGCTTTCTTT.

The chain carries TRBV18 and TRBJ2-7; D is uncertain. This CDR3 region has 11 residues. V dropped 2 bases and J dropped 6 bases, with 5 bases sitting between them. The V gene's germline CDR1 is KGHSH and CDR2 LQKENI. CDR3 sequence (DNA): TGTGCCAGCTCACCAGCCGGCGAGCAGTACTTC. Translation: CASSPAGEQYF.

This clone has only one observation. The chain has TRBV10-1 and TRBJ1-6, with D possibly being TRBD1 (6 bases). V lost 4 bases and J 10 bases, leaving 14 bases between the germline ends. CDR1 and CDR2 (germline): WNHNN, SYGVQD (reference sequence). This CDR3 contains 14 residues. CDR3 residues: CASSGGQAGSPLHF. The DNA for the CDR3 is TGCGCCAGCAGTGGGGGACAAGCGGGGTCACCCCTCCACTTT.

This clone was observed a handful of times. The gene calls are TRBV5-6 and TRBJ1-5; tentative D call: TRBD1 (5 bases). Looked up from germline, CDR1 is SGHDT and CDR2 is YYEEEE. CDR3 length: 14 residues. The V end lost 2 bases, the J end lost 1 base, and 7 bases lay between the germline ends. The CDR3 nucleotides are TGTGCCAGCAGCTTACGACAGAGCAATCAGCCCCAGCATTTT. It translates to CASSLRQSNQPQHF.

The chain recombines TRBV7-8 with TRBJ1-5, with TRBD1 as a possible D gene (5 bases). Trimming shortened V by 1 base and J by 2 bases, and 9 bases separated the two germline ends. This CDR3 is built from 15 residues. Germline V gene sequence: CDR1 SGHVS, CDR2 FQNEAQ. CDR3 DNA sequence: TGTGCCAGCAGCTTAGGGGGAGGGGGCAATCAGCCCCAGCATTTT. Amino acids: CASSLGGGGNQPQHF. Full variable domain (outside the CDR3, taken from reference TRBV7-8 and TRBJ1-5): GAGVSQSPRYKVAKRGQDVALRCDPISGHVSLFWYQQALGQGPEFLTYFQNEAQLDKSGLPSDRFFAERPEGSVSTLKIQRTQQEDSAVYLCASSLGGGGNQPQHFGDGTRLSIL.

The rearrangement links TRBV5-1 to TRBJ1-1; D remains unclear. Trimming pared 7 bases from V and 1 base from J, leaving 8 bases between. The CDR3 sequence is 12 residues long. Germline V gene sequence: CDR1 SGHRS, CDR2 YFSETQ. CDR3: CASEGTNTEAFF. DNA for the CDR3: TGCGCCAGCGAGGGCACGAACACTGAAGCTTTCTTT.

The J gene is TRBJ1-3, the V gene TRBV7-2; D unclear. V was trimmed by 2 bases and J by 9 bases, leaving 14 bases between them. There are 14 residues in the CDR3. The germline V gene has CDR1 SGHTA and CDR2 FQGNSA. The DNA of the CDR3 is TGTGCCAGCAGCTTAAGCTCCGCGAGATCCACCATATATTTT. Its protein product is CASSLSSARSTIYF.

This clone is a singleton in its sample. This chain links TRBV6-5 with TRBJ2-5, with 12 bases lining up with TRBD2. Per germline, CDR1 MNHEY and CDR2 SVGAGI. The trim removed 0 bases at V and 5 bases at J, leaving 4 bases unmatched. The CDR3 runs to 16 residues. This CDR3 reads CASSYSRLAGEETQYF. The CDR3 DNA reads as TGTGCCAGCAGTTACTCCCGACTAGCGGGAGAGGAGACCCAGTACTTC.

The chain couples TRBV7-9 to TRBJ2-2, with a tentative D call TRBD2 (6 bases). V was trimmed by 1 base and J by 0 bases, leaving 6 bases between them. CDR1 and CDR2 (germline): SEHNR, FQNEAQ (reference sequence). The CDR3 totals 15 residues. The CDR3 DNA reads TGTGCCAGCAGCTTAGGGACTACGAACACCGGGGAGCTGTTTTTT. It codes for CASSLGTTNTGELFF.

This clone was detected only a few times. The V call is TRBV29-1, the J call TRBJ2-1; the D is unclear. The V end lost 4 bases, the J end lost 6 bases, and 19 bases lay between the germline ends. The CDR3 totals 15 residues. CDR1 is SQVTM and CDR2 is ANQGSEA in the germline V gene. The CDR3 bases are TGCAGCGTTGGAAACCCCTCGGGTAGCCGCAATGAGCAGTTCTTC. It specifies CSVGNPSGSRNEQFF.

The chain links TRBV5-6 to TRBJ1-2; 9 nucleotides align to TRBD1. The trim removed 4 bases at V and 9 bases at J, leaving 7 bases unmatched. Germline assignment: CDR1 SGHDT and CDR2 YYEEEE. The CDR3 is 13 residues long. The CDR3 nucleotides are TGTGCCAGCAGCCCGGGACAGGGTATGAGCTACACCTTC. Translated: CASSPGQGMSYTF.

The chain combines TRBV25-1 with TRBJ1-4, with D uncertain. CDR1 is MGHDK and CDR2 is SYGVNS in the germline V gene. The CDR3 covers 14 residues. Trimming took 6 bases from V and 0 from J, leaving 8 bases between them. CDR3 sequence reads: CASSREATNEKLFF. DNA for the CDR3: TGTGCCAGCAGCCGAGAAGCAACTAATGAAAAACTGTTTTTT.

The chain has TRBV5-1 and TRBJ1-5; D gene unclear. The CDR3 length is 13 residues. The germline V gene encodes CDR1 SGHRS and CDR2 YFSETQ. Trimming left V 5 bases short and J 0 bases short, with 6 bases between. The CDR3 DNA reads as TGCGCCAGCAGAACGGGTAGCAATCAGCCCCAGCATTTT. This sequence encodes CASRTGSNQPQHF.

In this sample, this clone turned up a few times. The chain links TRBV7-9 to TRBJ1-6, with D hard to call. CDR1 and CDR2 (germline): SEHNR, FQNEAQ (reference sequence). V lost 2 bases to trimming and J lost 8 bases, with 7 bases between them. The CDR3 loop spans 13 amino acids. CDR3 sequence (DNA): TGTGCCAGCAGCTTACGTCGCGATTCACCCCTCCACTTT. Its protein is CASSLRRDSPLHF.

V and J are TRBV5-1 and TRBJ2-6; D possibly corresponds to TRBD1 (5 bases). CDR3 length: 15 residues. Germline V gene lookup returns CDR1 SGHRS and CDR2 YFSETQ. Trimming left V 4 bases short and J 0 bases short, with 8 bases between. The DNA for the CDR3 is TGCGCCAGCAGCCTCCAGGGCTCTGGGGCCAACGTCCTGACTTTC. Protein: CASSLQGSGANVLTF.

The chain couples TRBV6-1 to TRBJ1-2; TRBD1 is a possible D gene (6 bases). Per germline, CDR1 MNHNS and CDR2 SASEGT. Between the trimmed V and J ends, which lost 2 bases and 7 bases, there was a span of 23 bases. This CDR3 comprises 17 residues. This chain's CDR3 is CASSEFGGHSARGGYTF. The CDR3 DNA is TGTGCCAGCAGTGAATTCGGGGGGCACTCCGCGCGAGGTGGCTACACCTTC.

The genes are TRBV7-3 and TRBJ2-7; a weak D match, TRBD1 (5 bases). This CDR3 spans 13 amino acids. Between the trimmed V and J ends, which lost 4 bases and 5 bases, there was a span of 12 bases. Germline CDR1 SGHTA, CDR2 FQGTGA. The CDR3 nucleotides are TGTGCCAGCAGCTCGCAGGGCCACCACGAGCAGTACTTC. Amino acids: CASSSQGHHEQYF.

Only a few counts were recorded for this clone. V gene TRBV11-2 combines with J gene TRBJ2-1; 7 bases match TRBD1. The CDR3 runs 14 residues. Germline V gene lookup returns CDR1 SGHAT and CDR2 FQNNGV. Germline trimming cut 0 bases from V and 14 bases from J; bases unmatched to any gene: 10. This CDR3 reads CASSLDPDRRSKFF. The CDR3 nucleotides are TGTGCCAGCAGCTTAGATCCGGACAGGCGGAGCAAGTTCTTC.

The chain employs TRBV6-1 and TRBJ1-1; 8 nucleotides line up with TRBD1. The CDR3 extends over 14 amino acids. V was pared by 2 bases and J by 6 bases, with 5 bases of the junction left unmatched. The germline V gene has CDR1 MNHNS and CDR2 SASEGT. The CDR3 sequence: CASSENRGFAEAFF. In DNA, the CDR3 is TGTGCCAGCAGTGAAAACAGGGGGTTCGCTGAAGCTTTCTTT.

The rearrangement joins TRBV19 to TRBJ2-2, with TRBD1 matching 8 bases. CDR1 LNHDA and CDR2 SQIVND come from the germline V gene (reference sequence). The length of the CDR3 is 16 residues. V gave up 6 bases and J gave up 6 bases; unmatched junction bases: 12. This chain's CDR3 is CASRTGQVRSPGELFF. Here the CDR3 DNA reads TGTGCCAGTAGAACGGGACAGGTCAGGAGTCCCGGGGAGCTGTTTTTT.

The chain employs TRBV6-1 and TRBJ1-6; 7 bases are shared with TRBD1. Germline-derived CDR1 and CDR2 are MNHNS and SASEGT. V shed 2 bases, J shed 13 bases, and the junction held 11 bases outside the gene matches. The CDR3 totals 15 residues. The CDR3 DNA reads TGTGCCAGCAGTGAATCCGGGACAGTCTATCCTCCCCTCCACTTT. This encodes CASSESGTVYPPLHF.

This clone was counted a few times. The chain is built from TRBV3-1 (or the pseudogene TRBV3-2) and TRBJ2-5; D possibly corresponds to TRBD1 (5 bases). The germline V gene encodes CDR1 LGHDT and CDR2 YNNKEL (reference sequence). V gave up 1 base and J gave up 3 bases, with 6 bases separating them. The CDR3 totals 13 residues. The CDR3 is CASSQAQEETQYF. CDR3 in DNA: TGTGCCAGCAGCCAAGCACAGGAAGAGACCCAGTACTTC.